This T cell receptor beta chain stems from a study of beta chain features in type 1 diabetes. In the study overall: Examination spanned some 100 million sorted cells from all samples.

TCRB transcripts that were expressed got sequenced, as all of the isolated RNA had been reverse transcribed. Sequenced naive, central memory and regulatory T cell samples produced an average of approximately 3.8 million reads. TCRdb keeps only in-frame clones here, not all; method: immunoSEQ multiplex PCR. The table shows some 500,000 clones, with 10% to 12% occurring only once. This clone appeared a few times. Germline V gene lookup returns CDR1 LNHDA and CDR2 SQIVND (reference sequence). The germline V and J ends were trimmed by 5 bases and 7 bases, with 15 bases remaining between them. This CDR3 has 14 amino acids.

Source material: naive CD4+ T cells from blood. The clonotype originates from a woman between 18 and 29 years old in good health. The chain couples TRBV19 to TRBJ2-1; D is undetermined. The DNA of the CDR3 is TGTGCCAGTAGTTTAACGCACCGTGGGAATGAGCAGTTCTTC. As protein: CASSLTHRGNEQFF.